These T cell receptor beta chains were read from a single sample in a study of blood T cell repertoires in COVID-19. TCRdb's table, derived via immunoSEQ multiplex PCR, lists solely in-frame clones and lacks some. The sample contains about 140,000 clones, around 83% of which appear only once. The sequencing sample was made of peripheral blood. These receptors were obtained from a man aged 30 to 39 with COVID-19, enrolled during active disease. CDR3s include the opening cysteine and the closing phenylalanine or tryptophan. D genes are given only for firm matches. Expanded clones get a size class; other rows say once, few or many, or leave the size out.

j_call: TRBJ2-7; d_call: TRBD2; clone_size: -; v_call: TRBV14; cdr3_nt: TGTGCCAGCCAAACTAGCGGGAGGCTAGAGCAGTACTTC; cdr3_aa: CASQTSGRLEQYF
j_call: TRBJ2-3; d_call: TRBD2; clone_size: -; v_call: TRBV28; cdr3_nt: TGTGCCAGCACCGATACGGGACTAGCGGGAGCGGCGGATACGCAGTATTTT; cdr3_aa: CASTDTGLAGAADTQYF
j_call: TRBJ1-3; d_call: TRBD1; clone_size: few; v_call: TRBV29-1; cdr3_nt: TGCAGCGTTGAAGCAGGGGGCGGCAACACCATATATTTT; cdr3_aa: CSVEAGGGNTIYF
j_call: TRBJ2-1; d_call: -; clone_size: -; v_call: TRBV5-1; cdr3_nt: TGCGCCAGCAGCTTGGGACACCTCTTATACAATGAGCAGTTCTTC; cdr3_aa: CASSLGHLLYNEQFF
j_call: TRBJ1-5; d_call: -; clone_size: few; v_call: TRBV6-5; cdr3_nt: TGTGCCAGCAGGGGCAGGGTTTCGAATCAGCCCCAGCATTTT; cdr3_aa: CASRGRVSNQPQHF
j_call: TRBJ2-7; d_call: TRBD2; clone_size: once; v_call: TRBV6-4; cdr3_nt: TGTGCCAGCAGTGAGACTAGCGGGAGTGGAGAGCAGTACTTC; cdr3_aa: CASSETSGSGEQYF
j_call: TRBJ2-6; d_call: -; clone_size: -; v_call: TRBV9; cdr3_nt: TGTGCCAGCAGCGTAGGGCCCTCTGGGGCCAACGTCCTGACTTTC; cdr3_aa: CASSVGPSGANVLTF
j_call: TRBJ2-7; d_call: TRBD2; clone_size: -; v_call: TRBV2; cdr3_nt: TGTGCCAGCAGTGAAGCGGGGGCTAGCGGGAGGTACGAGCAGTACTTC; cdr3_aa: CASSEAGASGRYEQYF
j_call: TRBJ1-2; d_call: TRBD1; clone_size: -; v_call: TRBV9; cdr3_nt: TGTGCCAGCAGCGCGGACAGGGTGAGCTATGGCTACACCTTC; cdr3_aa: CASSADRVSYGYTF
j_call: TRBJ2-1; d_call: TRBD1; clone_size: -; v_call: TRBV19; cdr3_nt: TGTGCCAGTAGTATTACAGGGGCGGATGAGCAGTTCTTC; cdr3_aa: CASSITGADEQFF
j_call: TRBJ1-6; d_call: TRBD1; clone_size: -; v_call: TRBV7-3; cdr3_nt: TGTGCCAGCAGCTTAACTGGGACAGGCGGTAATTCACCCCTCCACTTT; cdr3_aa: CASSLTGTGGNSPLHF
j_call: TRBJ2-5; d_call: TRBD2; clone_size: -; v_call: TRBV7-8; cdr3_nt: TGTGCCAGCATCCAGCGGGAAGTCCGAGAGACCCAGTACTTC; cdr3_aa: CASIQREVRETQYF
j_call: TRBJ1-4; d_call: -; clone_size: -; v_call: TRBV18; cdr3_nt: TGTGCCAGCTCACCGGGCCATGGAGAAAAACTGTTTTTT; cdr3_aa: CASSPGHGEKLFF
j_call: TRBJ1-5; d_call: TRBD1; clone_size: -; v_call: TRBV19; cdr3_nt: TGTGCCAGTAGGGATGACAGGGGGAGCAATCAGCCCCAGCATTTT; cdr3_aa: CASRDDRGSNQPQHF
j_call: TRBJ2-1; d_call: -; clone_size: -; v_call: TRBV28; cdr3_nt: TGTGCCAGCAGATTTTGGGAGGACTTTAAGAGTGAGCAGTTCTTC; cdr3_aa: CASRFWEDFKSEQFF
j_call: TRBJ1-6; d_call: -; clone_size: -; v_call: TRBV7-2; cdr3_nt: TGTGCCAGCAGCTCACGACAGAATGCGTCACCCCTCCACTTT; cdr3_aa: CASSSRQNASPLHF
j_call: TRBJ2-1; d_call: TRBD2; clone_size: -; v_call: TRBV5-8; cdr3_nt: TGTGCCAGCAGCCGGCTAGCGGGAGGCGCGGTTGAGCAGTTCTTC; cdr3_aa: CASSRLAGGAVEQFF
j_call: TRBJ1-5; d_call: -; clone_size: -; v_call: TRBV19; cdr3_nt: TGTGCCAGTAGTATTGGGGGTCTAGCGTATCAGCCCCAGCATTTT; cdr3_aa: CASSIGGLAYQPQHF
j_call: TRBJ2-7; d_call: -; clone_size: -; v_call: TRBV11-3; cdr3_nt: TGTGCCAGCAGTGAAGAGGGTTCCTACGAGCAGTACTTC; cdr3_aa: CASSEEGSYEQYF
j_call: TRBJ2-3; d_call: TRBD2; clone_size: -; v_call: TRBV24-1; cdr3_nt: TGTGCCACCAGTGACCGGGCGGGAGGGACAGATACGCAGTATTTT; cdr3_aa: CATSDRAGGTDTQYF
j_call: TRBJ2-3; d_call: -; clone_size: -; v_call: TRBV11-1; cdr3_nt: TGTGCCAGCAGCTTAGAGGACTTTTATACGCAGTATTTT; cdr3_aa: CASSLEDFYTQYF
j_call: TRBJ2-3; d_call: TRBD2; clone_size: -; v_call: TRBV2; cdr3_nt: TGTGCCAGCACCCTGACAAGCGGGAGGGGAAATACGCAGTATTTT; cdr3_aa: CASTLTSGRGNTQYF
j_call: TRBJ2-1; d_call: TRBD2; clone_size: -; v_call: TRBV6-1; cdr3_nt: TGTGCCAGCAGTGTTATAGCGGGGAGCTCCTACAATGAGCAGTTCTTC; cdr3_aa: CASSVIAGSSYNEQFF
j_call: TRBJ1-1; d_call: -; clone_size: few; v_call: TRBV30; cdr3_nt: TGTGCCTGGAGTGTATCGGTGAACACTGAAGCTTTCTTT; cdr3_aa: CAWSVSVNTEAFF
j_call: TRBJ2-3; d_call: TRBD2; clone_size: -; v_call: TRBV27; cdr3_nt: TGTGCCAGCACCGTTGCGGGAGGGTTAGATACGCAGTATTTT; cdr3_aa: CASTVAGGLDTQYF
j_call: TRBJ2-5; d_call: TRBD2; clone_size: -; v_call: TRBV5-1; cdr3_nt: TGCGCCAGCAGCCTTAGCGGGAGTTCGAAGACCCAGTACTTC; cdr3_aa: CASSLSGSSKTQYF
j_call: TRBJ2-7; d_call: -; clone_size: -; v_call: TRBV27; cdr3_nt: TGTGCCAGCAGATTGACCGGAGGATACGAGCAGTACTTC; cdr3_aa: CASRLTGGYEQYF
j_call: TRBJ1-1; d_call: -; clone_size: -; v_call: TRBV19; cdr3_nt: TGTGCCAGTAGTCTACCCCCTGGACAACTGAACACTGAAGCTTTCTTT; cdr3_aa: CASSLPPGQLNTEAFF
j_call: TRBJ1-1; d_call: TRBD1; clone_size: -; v_call: TRBV4-2; cdr3_nt: TGTGCCAGCAGCCAAACCTCAGGGGGCAAGAACACTGAAGCTTTCTTT; cdr3_aa: CASSQTSGGKNTEAFF
j_call: TRBJ1-2; d_call: -; clone_size: few; v_call: TRBV28; cdr3_nt: TGTGCCAGCAGTTTATCGGCAGGGGACGGCTACACCTTC; cdr3_aa: CASSLSAGDGYTF
j_call: TRBJ2-7; d_call: TRBD2; clone_size: -; v_call: TRBV14; cdr3_nt: TGTGCCAGCAGCCAAGAGGGAAATAGCGGGAGCCATAGATCCTACGAGCAGTACTTC; cdr3_aa: CASSQEGNSGSHRSYEQYF
j_call: TRBJ2-1; d_call: -; clone_size: -; v_call: TRBV19; cdr3_nt: TGTGCCAGTAGGGACCGGGACTCCTTTTATGGCAATGAGCAGTTCTTC; cdr3_aa: CASRDRDSFYGNEQFF